This TCR beta chain was found in a study of cytomegalovirus exposure and HLA in healthy donors (dated by TCRdb to 2017 to 2019). A note on the overall study: An earlier analysis of roughly 630 of the donors reported approximately 300 Gb of sequence data and 100 million to 130 million unique TCR beta sequences from 150 million to 200 million T cells. An early release covering more than 500 HLA-typed donors comprised approximately 290 gigabases of sequencing data and tens of millions of unique TCR sequences. Among the roughly 390 genotyped donors, approximately 81% belonged to the genetic ancestry cluster associated with self-reported Caucasian donors. The study was designed to test whether signatures of past pathogen exposure could be identified by cataloging public T cell receptors. The study used immunosequencing to profile the T cell repertoires of approximately 630 subjects and linked those repertoires to cytomegalovirus serostatus. In addition to the first cohort of around 670 subjects, a separate validation cohort of 120 different subjects was used. High-throughput TCR immunosequencing, statistical association of individual TCRs with disease status, and machine learning were combined to predict cytomegalovirus infection status. A later analysis re-analyzed previously published TCR beta repertoires from several hundred donors and added high-resolution HLA genotyping to study TCR occurrence patterns. Rather than using new phenotypic data, the later analysis identified candidate immune exposures from TCR beta sequences and from how often those sequences occurred across donors. To decide whether each TCR beta V gene segment behaved as functional or pseudogenic, an earlier analysis of fewer than 750 of the donors relied on high-throughput TCR beta sequencing. Alongside the repertoire data, information on donor age, sex, ethnicity and CMV serostatus was compiled. Genome-wide SNP genotypes for about 65% of the roughly 670 donors were used in a later genetic analysis, which treated that subset as a discovery cohort. All discovery cohort repertoires had been generated on a single sequencing platform. Both class I and class II loci were covered by HLA typing, at four-digit resolution. The number of typed donors differed by locus: roughly 620-630 for A, B, C, DRB1 and DQB1; some 500 for DQA1; 606 for DPA1; and approximately 450 for DPB1. Four to six DR-DQ haplotypes were handled as single units for association and clustering, since linkage in the cohort was strong. Across roughly 420 genotyped donors of the cohort, an average of roughly 230,000 unique TCR beta nucleotide sequences per donor were sequenced, and 15% to 20% of those sequences were non-productive. Paper-wide results and their limitations: In a later genetic analysis, a missense DCLRE1C variant was associated with V-gene and J-gene trimming of TCR beta chains, and the association was replicated in an independent cohort. Assigning TCR associations to individual alleles was difficult when HLA alleles, especially DR and DQ, strongly co-occurred. The cohort was sequenced for TCR beta chains only, and without alpha or paired-chain data the features that could be detected were limited. According to a later genetic analysis, donors in an Asian-associated ancestry cluster had fewer N-insertions in productive TCRs than the approximately 630-donor mean. Presence/absence analyses assumed roughly uniform sequencing depth across donors, an assumption that may not hold. It was suggested by the authors that the approach could potentially be generalized to other disease states and immunological phenotypes. Immune exposure information for the cohort was limited to CMV serostatus. Some IMGT-functional V segments, including TRBV6-2 and TRBV6-3, could not be distinguished by the 87-base-pair reads and were therefore excluded. Several of the top co-occurrence clusters appeared to be linked to parvovirus B19, influenza, CMV and Epstein-Barr virus, according to a later analysis. A cluster of highly shared sequence variants was judged likely to represent a technical artifact of the sequencing pipeline. According to a later analysis, TCR association rates differed among HLA loci, with DRB1 alleles showing the most associated TCRs and HLA-C alleles showing the fewest. A few of the identified cytomegalovirus-associated TCR beta chains were confirmed in vitro to be specific for cytomegalovirus antigens. A later analysis found that most CMV-associated TCR beta chains appeared HLA-restricted, with HLA associations seemingly driven largely by CMV exposure. Cytomegalovirus status was reported to be diagnosed by the classifier with high specificity and sensitivity in both the original and validation cohorts. The earlier analysis of some 540 of the donors excluded about 16 rarely observed V segments, including chromosome 9 orphons, because counts were too low. In an earlier analysis of approximately 590 of the donors, most TCR beta V segments were observed in productive rearrangements about 87% or about 30% of the time, broadly matching IMGT annotations. Because some donors lacked HLA typing at each locus, the association tests relied only on the typed subset. Linkage disequilibrium might explain the correlated functional status among segregating V segments, but an unknown experimental factor could not be excluded. A further reported finding was that TCR beta sequences accurately predicted the HLA-A and HLA-B alleles for most subjects in the first cohort. While some public TCRs were present in many individuals, most TCR sequences turned up only very rarely across donors. At a false discovery rate of 0.05, a later analysis linked around 15,000 TCR beta sequences to specific HLA alleles. A total of some 180 TCR beta chains were listed by the study as associated with cytomegalovirus. In a later analysis, HLA-associated TCR beta chains were found to be more clonally expanded and to have lower generation probabilities than equally common non-associated chains.

On this clone itself: Its target antigen remains unknown.

In total, about 650 healthy bone marrow donors made up the cohort. At the time of sampling, every cohort member was nominally healthy, though immune exposures that went unrecorded were likely present. The donor was CMV seronegative and was included in the group of a few hundred seronegative cohort members. Every donor gave a peripheral blood sample, and the peripheral blood mononuclear cells from that sample were used for TCR beta sequencing. Genomic DNA was extracted from the blood cell samples with the Qiagen DNeasy Blood Extraction Kit. Library preparation used the immunoSEQ multiplex PCR assay. A mixture of 60 forward primers for TCR Vbeta segments and 13 reverse primers for TCR Jbeta segments was used in the multiplex PCR. The CDR3 region of rearranged TCR beta genes was amplified from genomic DNA with a multiplex PCR assay. On the Illumina HiSeq System, the amplified TCR beta libraries were sequenced as 87-base-pair reads. The published analysis was carried out like this. A later analysis counted about 82 million unique TCR beta chains across the 550 to 750 repertoires, and around 9.9 million of these chains were shared by at least two donors. Raw reads were error-corrected and collapsed into unique sequences with a nearest-neighbor algorithm that merged closely related sequences to remove PCR and sequencing errors. V, D and J gene segments were assigned by aligning CDR3 sequences to IMGT reference sequences. For a sequence to be retained, a match of at least six nucleotides to both a V gene segment and a J gene segment was required. Rearrangements were classified as productive when the CDR3 lacked stop codons and remained in frame with V and J, and all other rearrangements were classified as non-productive. CDR3 was defined according to IMGT convention as the region running from the second conserved V-encoded cysteine to the conserved J-encoded phenylalanine. The earlier analysis of more than 450 of the donors excluded sequences that lacked an unambiguous match to a single V gene segment. An earlier analysis of 550 to 650 of the donors classified V segments as functional when productive rearrangements were above 56.7% and as segregating when the standard deviation between donors was above 5%. A statistical classification framework was developed to diagnose cytomegalovirus status using the catalog of TCR beta chain sequences. V and J gene assignment, in a later analysis, came from comparing TCR nucleotide sequences with IMGT/GENE-DB human TR gene sequences. In a later analysis, CDR3 sequences and most-parsimonious VDJ recombination scenarios were assigned using the TCRdist pipeline. A later analysis defined each TCR beta chain by its CDR3 amino acid sequence plus V-gene family, and excluded reads lacking a unique V-gene family. In a later analysis, 450 to 600 highly shared, low-generation-probability nucleotide sequences were removed to address suspected cross-contamination and a sequencing artifact. In a later analysis, a clonal expansion index was calculated for each public chain from normalized within-repertoire ranks of inferred template counts. In a later analysis, generation probabilities were computed using a VDJ recombination model fitted to out-of-frame rearrangements, and the results were checked against IGoR. In a later analysis, hypergeometric tests were used to score TCR-TCR, TCR-HLA and TCR-CMV co-occurrence, with a repertoire-size bias correction applied to TCR pairs. A later analysis estimated false discovery rates by permuting HLA or CMV assignments 20 times. In a later analysis, co-occurring TCRs were grouped with DBSCAN, and TCRdist sequence similarity was added when clustering was performed within HLA-allele-positive subsets. Repertoires with fewer than 30,000 or more than 120,000 public chains were left out of co-occurrence clustering, as were a few repertoires with anomalous nucleotide sharing. Imported from immuneACCESS, the table was reduced by TCRdb to in-frame sequences with V and J called. These copies leave out some clones; in studies compared against another copy, an unresolved V gene accounts for under half, and the cause of the remainder is not known. From that table come the V and J calls and clone size; the DNA was used to work out D and trimming. The sample table holds under 100,000 clones. The ten largest make up roughly 5% of the sample.

V loses 5 bases at its end and J loses 4 bases; junction bases beyond the gene matches: 10. The CDR3 runs 15 residues from the cysteine to the phenylalanine. The entry retains the CDR3 DNA only, 45 bases that are in frame from base 1. CDR1 LNHDA and CDR2 SQIVND were looked up in the germline V gene (reference sequence). The source is a man aged 30-40 years in good health and CMV-seronegative. The chain couples TRBV19 to TRBJ2-7; 8 bases in between match TRBD1. The sequencing sample was made of PBMCs. CDR3 reads: CASSGDRLQGYEQYF. The nucleotide sequence is TGTGCCAGTAGTGGGGACAGGCTCCAGGGGTACGAGCAGTACTTC.